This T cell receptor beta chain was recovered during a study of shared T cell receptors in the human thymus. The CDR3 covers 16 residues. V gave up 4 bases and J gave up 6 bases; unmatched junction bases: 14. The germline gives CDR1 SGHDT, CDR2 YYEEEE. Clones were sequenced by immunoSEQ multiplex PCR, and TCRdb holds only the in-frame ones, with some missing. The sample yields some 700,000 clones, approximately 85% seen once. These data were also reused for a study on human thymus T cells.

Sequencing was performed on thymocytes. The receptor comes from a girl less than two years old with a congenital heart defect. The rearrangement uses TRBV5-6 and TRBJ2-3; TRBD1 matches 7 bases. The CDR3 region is CASSPRVGTASDTQYF. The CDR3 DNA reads TGTGCCAGCAGCCCCCGAGTAGGGACAGCTTCGGATACGCAGTATTTT.